This entry lists 9 T cell receptor beta chains sequenced from one sample in a study of spatial heterogeneity in lung cancer. Specified time point: blood at routine non-recurrence follow-up after resection. A single record per CDR3 protein comes from TCRdb applying MiXCR to the 5' RACE reads. The sample lists 100,000 to 120,000 distinct CDR3 sequences, more than 10% occurring once. The sequencing here drew on PBMCs, taken at follow-up. The receptors derive from a female donor with early-stage non-small cell lung cancer.

This rearrangement joins TRBV24-1 to TRBJ1-2; unclear D gene. This CDR3 is 11 amino acids long. Germline V gives CDR1 KGHDR, CDR2 SFDVKD. Between the trimmed V and J ends, which lost 3 bases and 10 bases, there was a span of 8 bases. The CDR3 bases are TGTGCCACCAGTGATCTTGACCTCTACACCTTC. Encoded protein: CATSDLDLYTF.

The chain couples TRBV5-1 to TRBJ2-7, with 8 bases matching TRBD2. J lost 2 bases, V lost 4 bases, and 5 bases had no gene match. There are 14 residues in the CDR3. CDR1 and CDR2 from the germline V gene are SGHRS and YFSETQ. DNA of the CDR3: TGCGCCAGCAGCCGGCGGGGGGAGGCCTACGAGCAGTACTTC. Translation: CASSRRGEAYEQYF.

The chain combines TRBV29-1 with TRBJ1-1; TRBD1 is a possible D gene (6 bases). Germline V lookup: CDR1 SQVTM, CDR2 ANQGSEA. The CDR3 is 15 amino acids. The V end was cut by 4 bases, the J end by 5 bases, with 20 bases between. DNA for the CDR3: TGCAGCGTTGCTGACCAACAGGGAGTTGGGACTGAAGCTTTCTTT. Its translation: CSVADQQGVGTEAFF.

The rearrangement joins TRBV12-3 or TRBV12-4 to TRBJ2-5; 13 positions agree with TRBD2. The CDR3 covers 15 residues. V lost 6 bases to trimming and J lost 3 bases; unmatched junction nucleotides: 4. The CDR3 region has the DNA TGTGCCAGCAGCCCGGGACTAGCGGGAAAAGAGACCCAGTACTTC. Translated: CASSPGLAGKETQYF.

This clonotype was counted only a few times. The chain employs TRBV24-1 and TRBJ2-1; TRBD2 might be the D (6 bases). The germline V gene has CDR1 KGHDR and CDR2 SFDVKD. Trimming stripped 2 bases from V and 0 bases from J, with 16 bases between. The CDR3 is 18 amino acids. DNA for the CDR3: TGTGCCACCAGTGATTCGAGACTTAGCGGCAGCTCCTACAATGAGCAGTTCTTC. This codes for CATSDSRLSGSSYNEQFF.

This clonotype turned up a few times. The gene calls are TRBV2 and TRBJ2-5; D could derive from TRBD1 or TRBD2 (7 bases each). Germline CDR1 SNHLY, CDR2 FYNNEI. The CDR3 runs to 14 residues. Trimming stripped 7 bases from V and 9 bases from J, with 21 bases between. In nucleotides, the CDR3 is TGTGCCAGCAAGCTAGCGGAGGGGGCAACGGCCCAGTACTTC. Its translation is CASKLAEGATAQYF.

The chain uses TRBV11-2 and TRBJ2-2, with 8 bases fitting TRBD1. V dropped 2 bases and J dropped 5; count of bases not matched to a gene: 4. The CDR3 covers 15 residues. CDR1 and CDR2 from the germline V gene are SGHAT and FQNNGV. The CDR3 spells CASSLMGTGTGELFF. The CDR3 DNA sequence: TGTGCCAGCAGCTTAATGGGGACAGGAACCGGGGAGCTGTTTTTT.

This clonotype has more than one count but fewer than ten. The J gene is TRBJ2-1, the V gene TRBV20-1; TRBD2 aligns across 9 bases. V lost 6 bases to trimming and J lost 0 bases; unmatched junction nucleotides: 12. The CDR3 loop spans 17 amino acids. In germline, CDR1 is DFQATT, CDR2 SNEGSKA (reference sequence). CDR3 DNA sequence: TGCAGTGCGCCGGGACTAGCCCTAAGGAGCTCCTACAATGAGCAGTTCTTC. This sequence encodes CSAPGLALRSSYNEQFF.

The chain links TRBV24-1 to TRBJ2-7, with D possibly matching TRBD1 (5 bases). The CDR3 is made up of 12 amino acids. Trimming pared 4 bases from V and 6 bases from J, leaving 9 bases between. Germline V gene data show CDR1 as KGHDR and CDR2 as SFDVKD. The CDR3 DNA reads TGTGCCACCAGTGAGCTCAGGGTCGAGCAGTACTTC. Translation: CATSELRVEQYF.